The next 19 T cell receptor beta chains were all read from a single sample in a study of CD8+CD57+ T cells in acquired aplastic anemia. In patients chosen for sequencing, flow cytometry had shown CD8+CD57+ cell expansion. Genomic DNA constituted the template upon which TCR beta VDJ and CDR3 profiling was performed. TCRdb reanalysed the reads using MiXCR and keeps one entry per CDR3 protein. The sample records more than 250,000 distinct CDR3 sequences, roughly 82% being singletons. Specimen: sorted CD4+, CD8+, or CD8+CD57+ T cells (not recorded which) from PBMCs. The receptors stem from a human donor with aplastic anemia.

This sequence joins TRBV7-9 and TRBJ2-1; tentative D call: TRBD2 (6 bases). Germline values: CDR1 SEHNR, CDR2 FQNEAQ (reference sequence). V was clipped by 3 bases and J by 8 bases, with 20 bases between them. The CDR3 is 16 amino acids. Here the CDR3 DNA reads TGTGCCAGCAGCTTTCCTAGAACTGGGGGGAGCGATGAGCAGTTCTTC. Its protein is CASSFPRTGGSDEQFF.

This rearrangement joins TRBV7-9 to TRBJ2-5, with a possible D match to TRBD2 (5 bases). This CDR3 region has 14 residues. Deletions cut 10 bases from V and 2 bases from J, with 17 bases between. From germline, CDR1 is SEHNR and CDR2 FQNEAQ (reference sequence). The CDR3: CATHGGSEQETQYF. In DNA, the CDR3 is TGTGCCACCCACGGAGGTAGCGAGCAAGAGACCCAGTACTTC.

The V and J genes are TRBV2 and TRBJ2-3; D might be TRBD2 (7 bases). V was shortened by 6 bases and J by 11 bases, with 21 bases between the two germline ends. Germline CDR1 reads SNHLY; CDR2 reads FYNNEI. This CDR3 is 14 amino acids long. Here the CDR3 reads CASSLGGVHEQQYF. Here the CDR3 DNA reads TGTGCCAGCAGCTTAGGGGGGGTTCATGAGCAGCAGTATTTT.

The table lists this clonotype with a count of one. The rearrangement uses TRBV7-9 and TRBJ1-1, with D perhaps TRBD1 (6 bases). This CDR3 spans 17 amino acids. The germline V gene encodes CDR1 SEHNR and CDR2 FQNEAQ (reference sequence). Trimming removed 3 bases from V and 7 bases from J, with 24 bases in between. CDR3 nucleotide sequence: TGTGCCAGCAGCTTTCAAAGAAGCGGGGGGGGCGATGATGAAGCTTTCTTT. It translates to CASSFQRSGGGDDEAFF.

To note about this clonotype: This sequence may be a read error, since a much larger clone differs from it by one base. The chain uses TRBV7-8 and TRBJ2-3; tentatively, D is TRBD1 (6 bases). Germline CDR1 and CDR2: SGHVS and FQNEAQ. CDR3 length: 14 amino acids. The CDR3 DNA reads TGTGCCAGCAACTCCGGGGTTACGGGTGGACAGTTCTTCTTT. Amino acid sequence: CASNSGVTGGQFFF.

Of note for this clonotype: Without the conserved terminal phenylalanine or tryptophan, this CDR3 likely stems from a read error. It is unclear where the CDR3 begins or ends on the DNA, so no DNA is shown, and the CDR3 is as TCRdb lists it. The chain recombines TRBV2 with TRBJ2-6; TRBD1, the table's D call, was not compared with the DNA. The CDR3 adds up to 16 amino acids, both ends counted. Germline lookup yields CDR1 SNHLY and CDR2 FYNNEI. The CDR3 spells CASSEAYINQPQHFGV.

As for this clonotype: Because the CDR3's place on the DNA is in doubt, the DNA is left out and the CDR3 is given as listed by TCRdb. The chain uses TRBV9 and TRBJ2-5; the table gives TRBD2 as D, unverified against the DNA. The CDR3 comprises 15 residues, both ends counted. Germline CDR1 is SGDLS and CDR2 is YYNGEE. The CDR3 reads CASGGSGNIQYFEYF.

The CDR3 region is CASSDGGATKQYF. The CDR3 coding sequence is TGCGCCAGCAGCGACGGGGGCGCAACTAAGCAGTATTTT. V and J are TRBV5-1 and TRBJ2-3, with D perhaps given as TRBD1 or TRBD2 (6 bases each). This CDR3 region has 13 residues. CDR1 is SGHRS and CDR2 is YFSETQ in the germline V gene. Trimming took 4 bases from V and 11 from J, leaving 17 bases between them.

For this clonotype: Germline is not matched at one junction end, which may reflect a read error. The rearrangement uses TRBV7-3 and TRBJ1-6; TRBD1 is a possible D gene (6 bases). This CDR3 has 16 residues. Germline V gene sequence: CDR1 SGHTA, CDR2 FQGTGA. The CDR3 spells CASSWGASAYNSPLHF. The CDR3 DNA reads TGTGCCAGCAGCTGGGGGGCCAGCGCCTATAATTCCCCCCTCCACTTT. Together with reference TRBV7-3 and TRBJ1-6, the CDR3 gives the full variable domain: GAGVSQTPSNKVTEKGKYVELRCDPISGHTALYWYRQSLGQGPEFLIYFQGTGAADDSGLPNDRFFAVRPEGSVSTLKIQRTERGDSAVYLCASSWGASAYNSPLHFGNGTRLTVT.

Turning to this clonotype: Sequence at one end of the junction differs from germline and may be a read error. This chain links TRBV7-3 with TRBJ2-3; 10 bases fit TRBD2. The CDR3 covers 15 residues. Germline V lookup: CDR1 SGHTA, CDR2 FQGTGA. CDR3 in DNA: TGTTCCAGCAGGCCACTAGCGGGAACACCCGATACGCAGTATTTT. Translating gives CSSRPLAGTPDTQYF. Filled out from reference TRBV7-3 and TRBJ2-3, the complete variable domain reads GAGVSQTPSNKVTEKGKYVELRCDPISGHTALYWYRQSLGQGPEFLIYFQGTGAADDSGLPNDRFFAVRPEGSVSTLKIQRTERGDSAVYLCSSRPLAGTPDTQYFGPGTRLTVL.

As for this clonotype: Lacking the conserved final phenylalanine or tryptophan, this CDR3 likely reflects a read error. Because the CDR3's place on the DNA is in doubt, the DNA is left out and the CDR3 is given as listed by TCRdb. This rearrangement joins TRBV2 to TRBJ1-1; the table's D call TRBD1 went unverified against the DNA. Looked up from germline, CDR1 is SNHLY and CDR2 is FYNNEI. The CDR3 length is 15 residues, termini included. CDR3: CASSATGTDETEVLP.

The V and J genes are TRBV6-4 and TRBJ2-7; the D is unclear. CDR3 length: 14 residues. Germline assignment: CDR1 MRHNA and CDR2 SNTAGT. V was trimmed by 5 bases and J by 3 bases, leaving 14 bases between them. CDR3 region: CASSYPARNYEQYF. The CDR3 DNA reads as TGTGCCAGCAGTTACCCTGCACGTAACTACGAGCAGTACTTC.

The rearrangement uses TRBV19 and TRBJ2-6; D perhaps matches TRBD1 (6 bases). Germline V gives CDR1 LNHDA, CDR2 SQIVND (reference sequence). This CDR3 is 17 amino acids long. With 4 bases removed from V and 0 bases from J, the gap between germline ends came to 13 bases. The CDR3 DNA reads as TGTGCCAGTAGTAGGTCAGGGGCACGCTCTGGGGCCAACGTCCTGACTTTC. This sequence encodes CASSRSGARSGANVLTF.

The rearrangement joins TRBV11-2 to TRBJ1-1; D possibly corresponds to TRBD1 (5 bases). The germline V and J ends were trimmed by 4 bases and 0 bases, with 21 bases remaining between them. CDR3 length: 18 residues. Germline assignment: CDR1 SGHAT and CDR2 FQNNGV. Here the CDR3 reads CASSSIDRPTPLNTEAFF. CDR3 sequence (DNA): TGTGCCAGCAGCTCAATCGACAGACCAACGCCGTTGAACACTGAAGCTTTCTTT.

The chain is built from TRBV7-9 and TRBJ2-1, with a weak D call TRBD2 (6 bases). Germline V gene lookup returns CDR1 SEHNR and CDR2 FQNEAQ (reference sequence). Trimming removed 3 bases from V and 8 bases from J, with 20 bases in between. The CDR3 is 16 amino acids. The CDR3 here is CASSLRGGDGSDEQFF. The DNA for the CDR3 is TGTGCCAGCAGCTTGCGAGGCGGAGACGGGAGCGATGAGCAGTTCTTC.

CDR3 nucleotide sequence: TGTGCCAGCAGCTTGGTCAGGAGGGGGCGCAGGGAAAAACTGTTTTTT. This encodes CASSLVRRGRREKLFF. This sequence joins TRBV5-5 and TRBJ1-4; 7 bases line up with TRBD1. Germline CDR1 and CDR2: SGHKS and YYEKEE (reference sequence). CDR3 size: 16 residues. V shed 0 bases, J shed 8 bases, and the junction held 10 bases outside the gene matches.

Of note for this clonotype: Given the absence of the conserved phenylalanine or tryptophan at the CDR3 end, a read error is likely. No DNA is shown, since the ends of the CDR3 on it are uncertain; the CDR3 is the one TCRdb lists. The gene calls are TRBV9 and TRBJ2-3; TRBD1 reflects the table's D call only, with no check against the DNA. Germline CDR1 is SGDLS and CDR2 is YYNGEE. Inclusive of both ends, the CDR3 amounts to 13 amino acids. This CDR3 reads CASSGEAGDTGDL.

Of note for this clonotype: At one of its ends the junction is not consistent with the germline gene, which may arise from a read error. This chain uses TRBV7-6 with TRBJ2-3, with no clear D. Germline values: CDR1 SGHVS, CDR2 FNYEAQ. The CDR3 has 14 amino acids. In DNA, the CDR3 is TGTGCCAGCAGCTTAGCCCACGGGCCAAAAAAGCAGCAGTTT. Protein sequence: CASSLAHGPKKQQF.

This chain joins TRBV20-1 and TRBJ2-7; 13 bases map to TRBD2. Germline assignment: CDR1 DFQATT and CDR2 SNEGSKA (reference sequence). This CDR3 has 14 residues. The trim removed 6 bases at V and 5 bases at J, leaving 7 bases unmatched. The CDR3 reads CSAWTSGGTDEQYF. In DNA, the CDR3 is TGCAGTGCATGGACTAGCGGGGGTACTGACGAGCAGTACTTC.